This T cell receptor beta chain was sequenced during a study of control samples from healthy donors and cancer patients. The germline gives CDR1 MNHEY, CDR2 SMNVEV (reference sequence). V gave up 1 base and J gave up 1 base, with 7 bases separating them. This CDR3 has 15 amino acids. Generated by immunoSEQ multiplex PCR, the TCRdb table keeps only in-frame clones and is missing some. Of 120,000 or so clones in the sample, roughly 84% were seen once. This receptor was taken from a man in his forties in good health. The chain combines TRBV27 with TRBJ2-2; TRBD1 is a possible D gene (5 bases). Sequenced: blood. The CDR3 region is CASSLYRGNTGELFF. CDR3 coding DNA: TGTGCCAGCAGTTTATATAGGGGGAACACCGGGGAGCTGTTTTTT.